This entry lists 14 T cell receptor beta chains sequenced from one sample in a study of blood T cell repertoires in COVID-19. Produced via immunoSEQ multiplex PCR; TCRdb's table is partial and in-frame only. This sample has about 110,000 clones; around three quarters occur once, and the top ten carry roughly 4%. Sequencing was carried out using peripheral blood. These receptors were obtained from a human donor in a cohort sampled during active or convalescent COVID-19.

CDR3 region: CASSKGQGINQPQHF. DNA for the CDR3: TGTGCCAGCAGCAAGGGACAGGGGATCAATCAGCCCCAGCATTTT. The chain carries TRBV7-8 and TRBJ1-5, with 10 bases matching TRBD1. The CDR3 covers 15 residues. The germline gives CDR1 SGHVS, CDR2 FQNEAQ. V shed 5 bases, J shed 3 bases, and the junction held 4 bases outside the gene matches.

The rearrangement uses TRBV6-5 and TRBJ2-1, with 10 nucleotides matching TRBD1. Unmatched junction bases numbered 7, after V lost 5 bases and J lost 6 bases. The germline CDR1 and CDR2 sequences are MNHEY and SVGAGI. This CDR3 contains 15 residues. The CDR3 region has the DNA TGTGCCAGCAGTACTCGACAGGGGGCGGGCAATGAGCAGTTCTTC. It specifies CASSTRQGAGNEQFF.

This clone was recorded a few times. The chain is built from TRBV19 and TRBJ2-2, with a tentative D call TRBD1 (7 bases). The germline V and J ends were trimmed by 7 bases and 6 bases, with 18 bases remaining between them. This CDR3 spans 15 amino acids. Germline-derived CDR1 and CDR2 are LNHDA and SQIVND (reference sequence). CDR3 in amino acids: CASTPQGGDAGELFF. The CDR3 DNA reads TGTGCCAGTACCCCTCAGGGGGGTGACGCCGGGGAGCTGTTTTTT.

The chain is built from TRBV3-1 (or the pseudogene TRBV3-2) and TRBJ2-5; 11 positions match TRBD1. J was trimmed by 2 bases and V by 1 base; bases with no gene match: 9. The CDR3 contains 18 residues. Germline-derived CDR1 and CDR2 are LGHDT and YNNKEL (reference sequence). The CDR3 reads CASSQGSRDRGWQETQYF. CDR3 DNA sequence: TGTGCCAGCAGCCAAGGCAGTCGGGACAGGGGGTGGCAAGAGACCCAGTACTTC.

CDR3 residues: CASSPPWVGQRTTEAFF. The CDR3 nucleotides are TGTGCCAGCTCACCACCATGGGTAGGACAGAGAACCACTGAAGCTTTCTTT. The rearrangement joins TRBV18 to TRBJ1-1; maybe TRBD1 (6 bases). V was trimmed by 0 bases and J by 4 bases, leaving 18 bases between them. Germline V gene sequence: CDR1 KGHSH, CDR2 LQKENI. The CDR3 runs 17 residues.

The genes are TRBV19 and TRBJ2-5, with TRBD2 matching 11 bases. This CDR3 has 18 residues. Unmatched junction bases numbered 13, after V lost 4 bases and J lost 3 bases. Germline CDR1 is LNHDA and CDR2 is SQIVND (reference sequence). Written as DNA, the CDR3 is TGTGCCAGTAGTACGCAAACCGTAGCGGGAGGGAGTAAAGAGACCCAGTACTTC. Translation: CASSTQTVAGGSKETQYF.

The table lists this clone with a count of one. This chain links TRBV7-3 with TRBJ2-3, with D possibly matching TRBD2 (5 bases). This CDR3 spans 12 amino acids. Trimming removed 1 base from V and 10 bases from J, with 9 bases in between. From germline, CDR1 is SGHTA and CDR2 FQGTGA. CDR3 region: CASSLNGKAQYF. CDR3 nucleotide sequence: TGTGCCAGCAGCTTAAACGGGAAGGCGCAGTATTTT.

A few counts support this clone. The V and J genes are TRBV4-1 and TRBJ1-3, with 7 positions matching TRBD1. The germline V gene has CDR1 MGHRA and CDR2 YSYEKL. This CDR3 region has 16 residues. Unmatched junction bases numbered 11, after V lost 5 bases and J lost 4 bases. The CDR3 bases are TGCGCCAGCAGCAAGGACAGGAACTCTTTCGGAAACACCATATATTTT. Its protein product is CASSKDRNSFGNTIYF.

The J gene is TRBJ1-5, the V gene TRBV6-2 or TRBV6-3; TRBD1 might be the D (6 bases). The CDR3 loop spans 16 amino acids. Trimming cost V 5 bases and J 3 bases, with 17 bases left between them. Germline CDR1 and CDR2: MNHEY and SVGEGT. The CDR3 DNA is TGTGCCAGCAGTACCTGGACAGCTATTTCCAATCAGCCCCAGCATTTT. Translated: CASSTWTAISNQPQHF.

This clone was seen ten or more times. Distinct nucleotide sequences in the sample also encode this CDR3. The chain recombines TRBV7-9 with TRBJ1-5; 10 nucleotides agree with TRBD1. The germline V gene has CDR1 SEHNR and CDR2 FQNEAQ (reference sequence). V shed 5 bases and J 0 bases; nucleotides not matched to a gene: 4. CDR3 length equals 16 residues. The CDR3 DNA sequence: TGTGCCAGCAGCCCAGGGACAGGGGATAGCAATCAGCCCCAGCATTTT. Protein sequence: CASSPGTGDSNQPQHF.

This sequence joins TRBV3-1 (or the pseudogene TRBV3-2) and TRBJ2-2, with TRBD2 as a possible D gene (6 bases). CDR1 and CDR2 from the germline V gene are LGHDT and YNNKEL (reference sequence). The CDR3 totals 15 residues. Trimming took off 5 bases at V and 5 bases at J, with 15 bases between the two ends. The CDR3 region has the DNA TGTGCCAGCAGCTACATGGAGGGGCCTACCGGGGAGCTGTTTTTT. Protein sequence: CASSYMEGPTGELFF.

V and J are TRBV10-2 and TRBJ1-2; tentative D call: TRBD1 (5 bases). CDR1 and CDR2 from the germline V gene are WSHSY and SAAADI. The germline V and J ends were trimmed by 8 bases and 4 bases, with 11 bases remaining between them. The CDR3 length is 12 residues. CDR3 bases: TGCGCCAGCGGAGACAGAGGCTATGGCTACACCTTC. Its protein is CASGDRGYGYTF.

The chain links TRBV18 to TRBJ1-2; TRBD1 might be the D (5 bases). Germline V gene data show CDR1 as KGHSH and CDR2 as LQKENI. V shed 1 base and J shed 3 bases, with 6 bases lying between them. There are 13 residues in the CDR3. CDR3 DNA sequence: TGTGCCAGCTCACCACAACAGGACTATGGCTACACCTTC. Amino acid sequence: CASSPQQDYGYTF.

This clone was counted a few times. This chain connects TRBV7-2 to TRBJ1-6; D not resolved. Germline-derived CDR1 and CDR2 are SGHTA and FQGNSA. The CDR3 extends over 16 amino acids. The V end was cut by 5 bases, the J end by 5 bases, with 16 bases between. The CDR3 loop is CASSPRGSGNNSPLHF. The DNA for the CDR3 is TGTGCCAGCAGCCCACGGGGATCGGGAAATAATTCACCCCTCCACTTT.